The rows below give T cell receptor beta chains drawn from one sample of a study of STAT5B mutations in CD4+ large granular lymphocyte leukemia. Clones were sequenced by immunoSEQ multiplex PCR, and TCRdb holds only the in-frame ones, with some missing. The profile covers around 30,000 clones, with more than 70% appearing a single time and over 3% taken by the ten largest. Input material: CD4+ T cells from blood buffy coats. The receptor set was obtained from a human donor in good health. Both conserved end residues are trimmed from each CDR3. A D gene is named only where the DNA matches it firmly.

j_call	d_call	v_call	cdr3_aa
TRBJ2-7	NA	TRBV30	AWSVQEMGRPEQY
TRBJ2-1	TRBD2	TRBV30	AWSAGGAGEEF
TRBJ1-4	NA	TRBV29-1	SARQTKFTEEKLF
TRBJ1-1	TRBD1	TRBV6-6	ASSPRTGGTEAF
TRBJ2-3	TRBD1	TRBV7-3	ASSHRTGKADTQY
TRBJ2-5	NA	TRBV6-1	ASSLRGETQY
TRBJ1-2	NA	TRBV19	ASNAGRLDGYT
TRBJ2-7	NA	TRBV6-1	ASSVEGYEQY
TRBJ2-7	NA	TRBV5-1	ATSNGQSYEQY
TRBJ2-5	TRBD1	TRBV7-2	ASSPDRGQTQY
TRBJ2-2	TRBD1	TRBV28	ASSLGTGGNTGELF
TRBJ2-6	NA	TRBV7-2	ASSQNTVSVLT
TRBJ1-2	NA	TRBV10-2	ASSVTRGIGGYT
TRBJ1-4	NA	TRBV5-1	ASSLGSQGEKLF
TRBJ2-3	TRBD1	TRBV6-6	ASKGQGVGTDTQY
TRBJ2-7	NA	TRBV19	ASSIEGLLRAEQY
TRBJ2-5	TRBD2	TRBV5-1	ASSTGSSGGKETQY
TRBJ1-1	TRBD1	TRBV6-1	ASSDGSRQGLLNTEAF
TRBJ2-1	NA	TRBV7-2	ASSLAPAGYNEQF
TRBJ2-2	TRBD2	TRBV7-8	ASSLVGTSGWANTGELF
TRBJ2-3	NA	TRBV25-1	ASSELDSNTDTQY
TRBJ2-7	TRBD1	TRBV11-3	ASSLTGQVYEQY
TRBJ2-1	NA	TRBV5-1	ASSLGAGSYNEQF
NA	NA	TRBV29-1	SSITGNYEQY
TRBJ1-2	NA	TRBV6-6	ASSGRANYGYT
TRBJ2-7	TRBD1	TRBV2	ASTGQGAAYEQY
TRBJ1-2	NA	TRBV4-2	ASSQFEGRVRIYGYT
TRBJ1-6	NA	TRBV27	ASSSLGHLSYNSPLH
TRBJ1-4	TRBD1	TRBV30	AWSTGANEKLF
TRBJ2-7	NA	TRBV4-3	ASSQRAGSYEQY
TRBJ1-1	NA	TRBV2	ASSESWVFGNTEAF
TRBJ2-2	TRBD2	TRBV5-6	ASRAGTSGTRGELF
TRBJ2-1	NA	TRBV9	ASSVAQRAYNEQF
TRBJ2-4	TRBD2	TRBV4-3	ASSVGTRAKNIQY
TRBJ1-2	NA	TRBV20-1	SRSTGYGYT
TRBJ1-1	NA	TRBV19	ASILDRNTEAF
TRBJ2-7	NA	TRBV7-2	ASRAGDGGFIEQY
TRBJ2-3	NA	TRBV27	ASSLSVPPHTDTQY
TRBJ2-3	TRBD1	TRBV19	ASRRGQGGTDTQY
TRBJ1-2	TRBD1	TRBV19	ASYRQGMGYT
TRBJ1-3	NA	TRBV7-9	ASSREAVGNTIY
TRBJ1-1	TRBD1	TRBV5-1	ASSPGTALI
TRBJ2-3	NA	TRBV19	ASSTRAPPDTQY
TRBJ1-1	NA	TRBV5-1	ASSSDPRNAEAF
TRBJ2-1	TRBD2	TRBV5-4	ASSLGLAGLYNEQF
TRBJ2-2	TRBD1	TRBV11-2	ASSLRDRANTGELF
TRBJ1-1	NA	TRBV4-2	ASSQENPWGTEAF
TRBJ2-2	NA	TRBV5-5	ASHTPGLTTGELF
TRBJ2-5	NA	TRBV28	ASRLRSWGQETQY
TRBJ2-1	NA	TRBV5-4	ASSLDGYNEQF
TRBJ2-2	NA	TRBV7-2	ASRLTGSGELF
TRBJ2-6	TRBD2	TRBV6-4	ASSAGTTLSGANVLT